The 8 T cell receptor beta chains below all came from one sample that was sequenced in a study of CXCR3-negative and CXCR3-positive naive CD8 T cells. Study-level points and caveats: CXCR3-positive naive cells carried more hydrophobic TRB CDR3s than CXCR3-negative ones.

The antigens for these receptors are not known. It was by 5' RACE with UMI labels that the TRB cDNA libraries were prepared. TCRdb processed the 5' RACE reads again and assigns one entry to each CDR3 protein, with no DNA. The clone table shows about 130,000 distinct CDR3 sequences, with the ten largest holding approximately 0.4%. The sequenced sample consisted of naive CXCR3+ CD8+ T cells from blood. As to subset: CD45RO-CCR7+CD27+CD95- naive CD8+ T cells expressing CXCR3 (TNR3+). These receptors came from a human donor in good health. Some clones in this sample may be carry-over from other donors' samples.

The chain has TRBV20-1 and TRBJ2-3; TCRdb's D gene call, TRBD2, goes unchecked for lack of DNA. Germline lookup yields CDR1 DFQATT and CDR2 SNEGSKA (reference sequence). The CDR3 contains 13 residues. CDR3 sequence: CSAPDWTQDTQYF.

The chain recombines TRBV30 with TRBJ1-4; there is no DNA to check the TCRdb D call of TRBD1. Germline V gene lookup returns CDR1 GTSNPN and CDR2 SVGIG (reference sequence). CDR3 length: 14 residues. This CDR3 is CASEGAETNEKLVF.

This chain's CDR3 is CASSPQGAYEQYF. The rearrangement joins TRBV7-9 to TRBJ2-7; lacking DNA, the TRBD1 call made by TCRdb goes unchecked. The CDR3 is 13 amino acids. Germline lookup yields CDR1 SEHNR and CDR2 FQNEAQ (reference sequence).

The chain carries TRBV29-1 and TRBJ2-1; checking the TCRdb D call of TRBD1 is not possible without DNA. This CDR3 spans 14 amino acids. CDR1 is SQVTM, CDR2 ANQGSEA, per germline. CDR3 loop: CSVPGQGGYNEQFF.

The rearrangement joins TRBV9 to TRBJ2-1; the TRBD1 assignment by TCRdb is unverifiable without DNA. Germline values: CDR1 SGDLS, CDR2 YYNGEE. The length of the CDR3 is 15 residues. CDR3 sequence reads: CASSVGGQAGNEQFF.

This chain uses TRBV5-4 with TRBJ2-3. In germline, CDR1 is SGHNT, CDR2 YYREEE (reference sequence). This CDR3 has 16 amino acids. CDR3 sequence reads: CARSFFKLAGTDTQYF.

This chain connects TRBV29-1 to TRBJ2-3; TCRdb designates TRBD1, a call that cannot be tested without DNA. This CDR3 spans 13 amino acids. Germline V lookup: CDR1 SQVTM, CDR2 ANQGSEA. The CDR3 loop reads CSVVGQSTDTQYF.

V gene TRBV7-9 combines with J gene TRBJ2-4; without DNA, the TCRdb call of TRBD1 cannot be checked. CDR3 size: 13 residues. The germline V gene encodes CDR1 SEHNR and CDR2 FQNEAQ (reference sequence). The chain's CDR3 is CASSLTGQGAVYF.